The 22 T cell receptor beta chains below come from one sample, sequenced in a study of tumor-infiltrating lymphocytes in primary liver carcinoma. Unsorted bulk tissue, about 19-30 mg of it, served as the source for co-extraction of RNA and DNA. TCR beta cDNA was prepared out of roughly 520 ng total RNA by means of a constant-region primer. ARM-PCR, slightly modified, supplied the TCR beta libraries through three nested multiplex PCR rounds. Use of TRBV1-TRBV30 forward primers with a C-beta reverse primer characterized the first two PCR rounds, which lasted about 10 cycles each. TCRdb fed the multiplex PCR reads into MiXCR, producing one record per CDR3 protein. The sample lists roughly 120,000 distinct CDR3 sequences; 50% to 70% were seen once. Sequencing used liver tumor tissue from sampling region 1. Subset reported: tumor region T1, superior pole. These receptors originate from a woman aged 60 to 75 with primary liver carcinoma and hepatitis B virus infection.

As regards this clonotype: This clone may be a read error of a much larger clone one base away. No DNA is shown, since the ends of the CDR3 on it are uncertain; the CDR3 is the one TCRdb lists. The J gene is TRBJ1-2, the V gene TRBV12-5; the table's D gene call, TRBD1, was not cross checked with the DNA. The V gene's germline CDR1 is LGHNT and CDR2 FRNRAP. Counting both end residues, the CDR3 totals 14 amino acids. CDR3 residues: CASARDSANYGCTF.

A few counts support this clonotype. This CDR3 is CASSSRTGTGAYEQYF. The CDR3, as DNA: TGTGCCAGCAGCTCTCGCACCGGGACAGGGGCCTACGAGCAGTACTTC. This chain uses TRBV7-8 with TRBJ2-7; TRBD1 matches at 10 bases. J gave up 2 bases and V 4 bases, and 8 bases lay outside the gene matches. The CDR3 extends over 16 amino acids. The germline V gene has CDR1 SGHVS and CDR2 FQNEAQ.

For this clonotype: Lacking the conserved final phenylalanine or tryptophan, this CDR3 likely reflects a read error. V and J are TRBV6-5 and TRBJ2-7, with unresolved D. Trimming pared 5 bases from V and 9 bases from J, leaving 17 bases between. The CDR3 totals 13 residues. The V gene's germline CDR1 is MNHEY and CDR2 SVGAGI. The CDR3 protein is CASSTDGVRWQYS. CDR3 DNA sequence: TGTGCCAGCAGTACAGACGGAGTACGGTGGCAGTACTCC.

The CDR3 loop is CASSGARGGQFF. The CDR3 bases are TGTGCCAGCAGCGGCGCTCGGGGTGGGCAGTTCTTC. This sequence joins TRBV13 and TRBJ2-1; D might be TRBD2 (5 bases). CDR1 and CDR2 from the germline V gene are PRHDT and FYEKMQ (reference sequence). V was trimmed by 5 bases and J by 12 bases, leaving 14 bases between them. This CDR3 has 12 residues.

On this clonotype itself: The conserved final phenylalanine or tryptophan is absent from the CDR3, which likely points to a read error. The chain combines TRBV5-5 with TRBJ2-2; D is uncertain. V lost 6 bases and J lost 4, with 10 bases in between. Germline assignment: CDR1 SGHKS and CDR2 YYEKEE (reference sequence). The CDR3 is 13 amino acids. The CDR3 protein is CASMGISTGELFS. The CDR3 DNA sequence: TGTGCCAGCATGGGGATTTCCACCGGGGAGCTGTTTTCT.

The chain employs TRBV28 and TRBJ2-7; unclear D gene. CDR1 and CDR2 from the germline V gene are MDHEN and SYDVKM. The V and J ends lost 5 bases and 0 bases respectively, with 20 bases between them. This CDR3 is 17 amino acids long. This chain's CDR3 is CASSPEQNGLSSYEQYF. DNA of the CDR3: TGTGCCAGCAGTCCCGAACAGAACGGTCTAAGCTCCTACGAGCAGTACTTC.

As for this clonotype: This sequence may be a read error, since a much larger clone differs from it by one base. The rearrangement links TRBV6-5 to TRBJ1-2; 7 bases line up with TRBD1. This CDR3 region has 15 residues. CDR1 is MNHEY, CDR2 SVGAGI, per germline. V shed 4 bases and J 3 bases; nucleotides not matched to a gene: 8. The CDR3 DNA is TGTGCCAGCAGTTGGACGACAGGGTCACACTATGGCTACACCTTC. Amino acid sequence: CASSWTTGSHYGYTF.

This clonotype was counted once. A single base separates this from a much larger clone, so it may be a read error. The chain recombines TRBV12-3 or TRBV12-4 with TRBJ2-2; 11 nucleotides line up with TRBD2. The CDR3 has 15 amino acids. CDR3 nucleotides: TGTGTCAGCAGGGGGACTAGCGGGAACACCGGGGAGCTGTTTTTT. Protein product: CVSRGTSGNTGELFF.

This clonotype was recorded many times. This chain links TRBV29-1 with TRBJ1-2, with D unclear. This CDR3 spans 11 amino acids. The germline V and J ends were trimmed by 6 bases and 3 bases, with 8 bases remaining between them. Germline V gives CDR1 SQVTM, CDR2 ANQGSEA. CDR3 bases: TGCAGCGTCGGGCAGGACTATGGCTACACCTTC. Protein sequence: CSVGQDYGYTF.

Notes on this clonotype: A much bigger clone sits one base away, suggesting this may be a read error. The rearrangement uses TRBV12-3 or TRBV12-4 and TRBJ2-5, with D perhaps matching TRBD1 (6 bases). The CDR3 extends over 13 amino acids. V was pared by 5 bases and J by 9 bases, with 16 bases between. Here the CDR3 DNA reads TGTGCCAGCAGTACTGGGACATTCGGGGCCCAGTACTTC. It codes for CASSTGTFGAQYF.

The gene calls are TRBV28 and TRBJ1-5; D perhaps matches TRBD1 (5 bases). Between the trimmed V and J ends, which lost 2 bases and 5 bases, there was a span of 10 bases. The CDR3 covers 14 residues. Per germline, CDR1 MDHEN and CDR2 SYDVKM. The CDR3 reads CASSLGGFDQPQHF. DNA for the CDR3: TGTGCCAGCAGTTTAGGGGGGTTCGATCAGCCCCAGCATTTT.

With respect to this clonotype: This CDR3 is missing its conserved last phenylalanine or tryptophan, likely due to a read error. The chain combines TRBV11-2 with TRBJ2-1; maybe TRBD2 (5 bases). Germline-derived CDR1 and CDR2 are SGHAT and FQNNGV. The CDR3 has 17 amino acids. V was cut by 0 bases and J by 4 bases, with 16 bases left in between. The CDR3 reads CASSLDEVRAVYNEQFV. The DNA of the CDR3 is TGTGCCAGCAGCTTAGATGAGGTGAGAGCGGTATACAATGAGCAGTTCGTC.

This chain uses TRBV21-1 with TRBJ1-3. TRBV21-1 is a recognized pseudogene. The CDR3 loop spans 14 amino acids. This chain's CDR3 is CASRSGATGNTIYF. For the CDR3, the DNA is TGTGCCAGCAGGTCAGGAGCCACTGGAAACACCATATATTTT.

The J gene is TRBJ1-5, the V gene TRBV2; the D gene is possibly TRBD1 (6 bases). CDR3 length: 15 amino acids. In germline, CDR1 is SNHLY, CDR2 FYNNEI. V was pared by 6 bases and J by 6 bases, with 18 bases between. CDR3 in amino acids: CASSWTVTNGQPQHF. The CDR3 coding sequence is TGTGCCAGCAGCTGGACAGTGACTAACGGTCAGCCCCAGCATTTT.

This clonotype was detected ten times or more. The CDR3 here is CASSLATHGQETQYF. The CDR3 DNA sequence: TGTGCCAGCAGTTTGGCTACCCACGGGCAAGAGACCCAGTACTTC. The V gene is TRBV12-3 or TRBV12-4, the J gene TRBJ2-5; no clear D. The V end lost 3 bases, the J end lost 2 bases, and 13 bases lay between the germline ends. This CDR3 is 15 amino acids long.

CDR3 bases: TGTGCCAGCAGTTTCCCGGGGGCAGGGAGAGCTCTTCAGTACTTC. Translation: CASSFPGAGRALQYF. The chain recombines TRBV28 with TRBJ2-7; D may match TRBD1 or TRBD2 (6 bases each). Germline CDR1 MDHEN, CDR2 SYDVKM. Trimming pared 3 bases from V and 10 bases from J, leaving 22 bases between. The CDR3 runs to 15 residues.

With regard to this clonotype: Mismatch with germline at one junction end may stem from a read error. The gene calls are TRBV11-2 and TRBJ2-3; 14 bases are a match to TRBD2. Germline lookup yields CDR1 SGHAT and CDR2 FQNNGV. The CDR3 is 16 amino acids. For the CDR3, the DNA is TGTGCCAACAGCCCCCGACTAGCGGGAGGGATTAATACGCAGTATTTT. Its protein is CANSPRLAGGINTQYF.

Worth noting for this clonotype: Given a much more abundant clone one base away, this may be a read error. J is TRBJ1-1 and V is TRBV29-1; perhaps TRBD1 as D (5 bases). There are 14 residues in the CDR3. Germline V lookup: CDR1 SQVTM, CDR2 ANQGSEA. The CDR3 spells CSVMTVTMNIEAFF. The CDR3 region has the DNA TGCAGCGTTATGACAGTAACGATGAACATTGAAGCTTTCTTT.

Details on this clonotype: Germline is not matched at one junction end, which may reflect a read error. The chain employs TRBV29-1 and TRBJ2-7, with D perhaps being TRBD1 or TRBD2 (5 bases each). Per the germline V gene, CDR1 is SQVTM and CDR2 is ANQGSEA. CDR3 length: 13 residues. This CDR3 reads CSVAFGLWDELYF. CDR3 sequence (DNA): TGCAGCGTTGCCTTCGGGTTATGGGACGAGCTGTACTTC.

This chain joins TRBV7-9 and TRBJ2-3; 7 nucleotides align to TRBD2. This CDR3 has 17 residues. Germline-derived CDR1 and CDR2 are SEHNR and FQNEAQ (reference sequence). J gave up 3 bases and V 5 bases, and 14 bases lay outside the gene matches. In DNA form, the CDR3 reads TGTGCCAGCAGCGGGCCAGGCAGTGCGGGAGAAACAGATACGCAGTATTTT. This codes for CASSGPGSAGETDTQYF.

With respect to this clonotype: A much larger clone lies one base from this, so it may be a read error. Because the CDR3 is missing its conserved closing phenylalanine or tryptophan, this is likely a read error. This rearrangement joins TRBV5-1 to TRBJ1-1; no clear D gene. The CDR3 spans 13 residues. The germline gives CDR1 SGHRS, CDR2 YFSETQ. The V end lost 4 bases, the J end lost 1 base, and 8 bases lay between the germline ends. As DNA, the CDR3 is TGCGCCAGCAGCCCGGCGGGGAACACTGAAGCTTTCCTT. This gives the protein CASSPAGNTEAFL.

This chain links TRBV28 with TRBJ2-1, with 10 bases that match TRBD2. The CDR3 is 15 amino acids. With 8 bases clipped from V and 7 bases from J, the junction kept 11 bases outside the gene matches. Germline V CDR1 and CDR2: MDHEN, SYDVKM. The DNA for the CDR3 is TGTGCCAGCGAAAAAGCGGGAGGGCTGCAAAATGAGCAGTTCTTC. The encoded protein is CASEKAGGLQNEQFF.